A selection of T cell receptor beta chains follows, all from one sample in a study of blood T cell repertoires in COVID-19. Produced via immunoSEQ multiplex PCR; TCRdb's table is partial and in-frame only. The repertoire holds around 130,000 clones, with less than 90% as singletons. The sequenced sample was peripheral blood. The origin of the receptors is a man in his 60s with acute or convalescent COVID-19. Both conserved end residues are part of each CDR3. The order of the fields is J gene, clone size, V gene, D gene, CDR3 protein, CDR3 DNA. The D gene is left open where the match is weak. Not every row has a clone size; where given, it reads once, few, many or a size class.

TRBJ2-1,NA,TRBV30,NA,CAWLQGRSQFF,TGTGCCTGGCTACAGGGTAGGAGTCAGTTCTTC
TRBJ2-1,NA,TRBV24-1,TRBD2,CATSDKPGLAGVHGVNEQFF,TGTGCCACCAGTGATAAACCGGGACTAGCGGGGGTCCATGGCGTAAATGAGCAGTTCTTC
TRBJ2-1,NA,TRBV10-3,TRBD1,CAISELSTGTGVSNEQFF,TGTGCCATCAGTGAGTTATCAACCGGGACAGGTGTATCCAATGAGCAGTTCTTC
TRBJ2-3,NA,TRBV7-2,TRBD2,CASSLGTSGGYGDTQYF,TGTGCCAGCAGCTTAGGGACTAGCGGGGGGTACGGAGATACGCAGTATTTT
TRBJ2-5,NA,TRBV6-5,TRBD2,CASSYTSDPGWETQYF,TGTGCCAGCAGTTATACTAGCGACCCCGGTTGGGAGACCCAGTACTTC
TRBJ2-2,few,TRBV24-1,TRBD2,CATSVAGPANTGELFF,TGTGCCACCAGTGTAGCGGGGCCCGCGAACACCGGGGAGCTGTTTTTT
TRBJ1-1,NA,TRBV6-5,TRBD1,CASRPGTGGNTEAFF,TGTGCCAGCAGACCCGGGACAGGGGGAAACACTGAAGCTTTCTTT
TRBJ1-5,many,TRBV15,NA,CATSRDLQQPQHF,TGTGCCACCAGCAGAGATCTACAGCAGCCCCAGCATTTT
TRBJ2-5,NA,TRBV5-4,NA,CASSLALAAWGEETQYF,TGTGCCAGCAGCTTGGCCCTGGCAGCTTGGGGGGAAGAGACCCAGTACTTC
TRBJ1-2,NA,TRBV4-1,NA,CASSPLAGNYGYTF,TGCGCCAGCAGCCCCTTAGCAGGGAACTATGGCTACACCTTC
TRBJ2-1,NA,TRBV3-1/TRBV3-2,TRBD1,CASSQEAGTGKYNEQFF,TGTGCCAGCAGCCAAGAAGCCGGGACAGGGAAATACAATGAGCAGTTCTTC
TRBJ2-7,once,TRBV7-9,TRBD2,CASDNSGSPNYEQYF,TGTGCCAGCGACAATAGCGGGAGCCCTAACTACGAGCAGTACTTC
TRBJ2-3,NA,TRBV9,TRBD2,CASSEGLADTDTQYF,TGTGCCAGCAGCGAAGGACTAGCGGACACAGATACGCAGTATTTT
TRBJ2-3,NA,TRBV3-1/TRBV3-2,TRBD2,CASSRIGAGARAGTQYF,TGTGCCAGCAGCCGGATAGGAGCGGGGGCGAGGGCGGGCACGCAGTATTTT
TRBJ2-2,NA,TRBV7-9,TRBD2,CASSETTGRTSATGELFF,TGTGCCAGCAGCGAGACAACGGGGAGAACTAGCGCCACCGGGGAGCTGTTTTTT
TRBJ1-1,NA,TRBV21-1,NA,CASSKTVNTEAFF,TGTGCCAGCAGCAAGACAGTGAACACTGAAGCTTTCTTT
TRBJ1-2,NA,TRBV12-5,NA,CASGLGGANYGYTF,TGTGCTAGTGGTTTGGGGGGAGCTAACTATGGCTACACCTTC
TRBJ1-1,NA,TRBV7-2,TRBD1,CASSRDRANTEAFF,TGTGCCAGCAGCCGCGACAGGGCGAACACTGAAGCTTTCTTT
TRBJ1-5,NA,TRBV28,TRBD1,CAIRQGRDQPQHF,TGTGCCATACGACAGGGTAGGGATCAGCCCCAGCATTTT
TRBJ1-2,NA,TRBV19,NA,CASSIPGQIYGYTF,TGTGCCAGTAGTATCCCGGGACAAATCTATGGCTACACCTTC
TRBJ1-4,few,TRBV30,TRBD1,CAWSGPTGGREKLFF,TGTGCCTGGAGTGGCCCGACAGGGGGAAGGGAAAAACTGTTTTTT
TRBJ2-7,NA,TRBV27,NA,CASSARPGLRYEQYF,TGTGCCAGCAGTGCCCGACCAGGGTTGCGCTACGAGCAGTACTTC
TRBJ2-7,once,TRBV7-8,NA,CASSLARGAYEQYF,TGTGCCAGCAGCTTAGCGCGCGGAGCCTACGAGCAGTACTTC
TRBJ1-1,NA,TRBV29-1,NA,CSSGHRGSNTEAFF,TGCAGCTCGGGACATCGGGGATCCAACACTGAAGCTTTCTTT
TRBJ2-2,NA,TRBV6-4,TRBD2,CASSDGTSGNHGELFF,TGTGCCAGCAGTGACGGGACTAGCGGGAATCACGGGGAGCTGTTTTTT
TRBJ2-5,NA,TRBV9,TRBD1,CASSVAGQGAISQETQYF,TGTGCCAGCAGCGTAGCTGGGCAGGGGGCGATTAGCCAAGAGACCCAGTACTTC
TRBJ1-5,NA,TRBV6-1,NA,CASSEAGGWQPQHF,TGTGCCAGCAGTGAAGCAGGGGGATGGCAGCCCCAGCATTTT
TRBJ2-2,NA,TRBV6-4,NA,CASSKSGTNTGELFF,TGTGCCAGCAGCAAAAGCGGTACAAACACCGGGGAGCTGTTTTTT
TRBJ1-1,NA,TRBV11-3,NA,CASSYSGRNTEAFF,TGTGCCAGCAGCTATTCCGGGAGGAACACTGAAGCTTTCTTT
TRBJ2-2,NA,TRBV7-8,NA,CASSLNFENTGELFF,TGTGCCAGCAGCTTAAACTTCGAAAACACCGGGGAGCTGTTTTTT
TRBJ2-1,once,TRBV5-6,TRBD1,CASSGPGQVYNEQFF,TGTGCCAGCAGCGGACCGGGACAGGTATACAATGAGCAGTTCTTC
TRBJ1-1,NA,TRBV2,TRBD1,CASRNRGANTEAFF,TGTGCCAGCAGGAACAGGGGCGCGAACACTGAAGCTTTCTTT
TRBJ1-1,few,TRBV12-3/TRBV12-4,NA,CASSFQANTEAFF,TGTGCCAGCAGTTTCCAGGCTAACACTGAAGCTTTCTTT
TRBJ1-5,once,TRBV5-1,NA,CASARDSNQPQHF,TGCGCCAGCGCCAGGGATTCCAATCAGCCCCAGCATTTT
TRBJ1-2,NA,TRBV5-1,NA,CASSFEGDPYGYTF,TGCGCCAGCAGTTTTGAGGGGGATCCCTATGGCTACACCTTC
TRBJ1-5,NA,TRBV3-1/TRBV3-2,NA,CASSTRSNQPQHF,TGTGCCAGCAGCACGAGGAGCAATCAGCCCCAGCATTTT
TRBJ1-2,NA,TRBV30,NA,CAWRPPGVYGYTF,TGTGCCTGGAGACCCCCAGGGGTCTATGGCTACACCTTC
TRBJ2-1,NA,TRBV18,NA,CASSPPGGSYNEQFF,TGTGCCAGCTCACCACCGGGGGGTTCGTACAATGAGCAGTTCTTC
TRBJ1-3,NA,TRBV29-1,TRBD1,CSVDQQGVGNTIYF,TGCAGCGTTGATCAACAGGGGGTTGGAAACACCATATATTTT
TRBJ2-7,NA,TRBV15,NA,CATSIRWGRDEQYF,TGTGCCACCAGTATACGGTGGGGCAGGGACGAGCAGTACTTC
TRBJ2-1,NA,TRBV27,TRBD1,CACTRAGGDNEQFF,TGTGCCTGCACCCGAGCAGGGGGAGACAATGAGCAGTTCTTC
TRBJ2-3,NA,TRBV30,TRBD2,CAWAPGLATDTQYF,TGTGCCTGGGCCCCGGGACTAGCAACAGATACGCAGTATTTT
TRBJ1-1,once,TRBV28,TRBD1,CASGTAMNTEAFF,TGTGCCAGCGGGACAGCCATGAACACTGAAGCTTTCTTT
TRBJ2-1,NA,TRBV2,TRBD2,CASIPRTSGGPWNEQFF,TGTGCCAGCATCCCGAGGACTAGCGGGGGGCCGTGGAATGAGCAGTTCTTC
TRBJ2-7,NA,TRBV5-6,NA,CASSLESLNLEQYF,TGTGCCAGCAGCTTGGAATCTTTAAATTTGGAGCAGTACTTC
TRBJ2-7,NA,TRBV9,NA,CASSVAVGPYEQYF,TGTGCCAGCAGCGTAGCGGTGGGGCCCTACGAGCAGTACTTC
TRBJ1-2,once,TRBV6-1,NA,CASSELQGGGGYTF,TGTGCCAGCAGTGAATTACAGGGAGGGGGTGGCTACACCTTC
TRBJ1-5,NA,TRBV5-5,TRBD1,CASSSGGVEPQHF,TGTGCCAGCAGTTCAGGGGGCGTAGAGCCCCAGCATTTT
TRBJ2-7,few,TRBV5-1,TRBD2,CASSLVLAGTTYEQYF,TGCGCCAGCAGCTTGGTGCTAGCGGGGACCACCTACGAGCAGTACTTC
TRBJ1-5,NA,TRBV18,TRBD1,CASSPVGTGVSNQPQHF,TGTGCCAGCTCACCAGTCGGGACAGGGGTTAGCAATCAGCCCCAGCATTTT
TRBJ1-6,NA,TRBV12-3/TRBV12-4,TRBD1,CASTLATGAPLHF,TGTGCCAGCACCCTAGCGACAGGGGCACCCCTCCACTTT
TRBJ2-1,NA,TRBV30,NA,CAWRPQGIEYNEQFF,TGTGCCTGGAGACCACAGGGTATTGAGTACAATGAGCAGTTCTTC
TRBJ1-5,NA,TRBV2,NA,CASSEMGGNQPQHF,TGTGCCAGCAGTGAAATGGGGGGAAATCAGCCCCAGCATTTT